This TCR beta chain was identified in a study of cytomegalovirus exposure and HLA in healthy donors. Study-wide points: Later genetic work tied a missense DCLRE1C variant to beta-chain V and J trimming. Later work found most CMV-associated TCR beta chains apparently HLA-restricted. Researchers reported that a few CMV-associated chains were confirmed in vitro as CMV antigen-specific.

To note about this clone: Its target is unknown.

Primers for the PCR totalled 60 Vbeta and 13 Jbeta. Here immunoSEQ multiplex PCR was the method, and the copy in TCRdb shows in-frame clones only, minus some. The repertoire holds 170,000 or so clones, with about 80% as singletons. The sequenced sample consisted of PBMCs. The receptor comes from a man between 60 and 75 years old in good health and CMV-seronegative.

In DNA, the CDR3 is TGTGCCAGTAGGTCCCGACAGGGGAAAAACATTCAGTACTTC. It is translated as CASRSRQGKNIQYF. The chain has TRBV19 and TRBJ2-4; 8 bases align to TRBD1. The V gene's germline CDR1 is LNHDA and CDR2 SQIVND (reference sequence). Trimming cost V 6 bases and J 4 bases; bases outside gene matches: 5. The CDR3 consists of 14 residues.